This entry describes one T cell receptor beta chain. This clonotype has only a few counts. What antigen it recognizes has not been identified. No much larger clone is present one base from it, and per-base qualities are unavailable. The sample comes from a study of CD8 T cells in ankylosing spondylitis listed by TCRdb under 2017. For context, the study as a whole: The study profiled T cell receptor beta repertoires in healthy donors and ankylosing spondylitis patients to find disease-linked TCR variants. The full study cohort was made up of approximately 27 ankylosing spondylitis patients and 108 healthy donors. Samples of peripheral blood were taken, and for ankylosing spondylitis patients, synovial fluid was collected as well. Overall results and qualifications from the work: Significant enrichment of the disease-linked clones was reported in matched synovial fluid samples from ankylosing spondylitis patients. In peripheral blood, the disease-linked clones were found at relatively low frequencies and had a CD8+ phenotype. A TCR beta motif made up of seven or eight highly homologous amino acid variants appeared to be characteristic of blood from ankylosing spondylitis patients. Some TCR beta motif variants had previously been reported in synovial fluid and blood of reactive arthritis patients, which suggested common disease-initiation mechanisms.

From cysteine to phenylalanine, the CDR3 is 11 amino acids long. The sequence is cut down to CDR3 DNA, 33 bases in frame from base 1. V loses 5 bases of germline sequence and J loses 6 bases, and the interval between the two ends is 6 bases. The germline V gene (reference sequence) sets CDR1 to MNHEY and CDR2 to SMNVEV. TCRdb shows the sequencer as Illumina HiSeq 2500. Quantitative 5'-RACE with molecular barcodes was used to prepare TCR beta libraries. The authors processed their data as follows. A new computational method based on a probabilistic model of VDJ rearrangement was used to identify disease-linked TCR variants. Clones were called with MiXCR by TCRdb after fastp trimmed the public reads at Q25, and only in-frame beta chains were retained. For every CDR3 protein sequence, its rows merge into one entry that carries the most common genes and DNA. The V and J calls reflect TCRdb's pipeline rather than the authors' work. The sample yields about 440,000 distinct CDR3 sequences; under 20% were counted once. The ten largest account for 1% of the sample.

The origin of this receptor is a male donor with ankylosing spondylitis. This chain joins TRBV27 to TRBJ2-3; no confident D gene assignment can be made. The sequenced material came from blood, either unsorted or a sorted T cell fraction (not recorded which). The CDR3 in this case is CASSKSDTQYF. In nucleotide form, the sequence is TGTGCCAGCAGTAAGTCCGATACGCAGTATTTT.